This T cell receptor beta chain was sequenced during a study of cytomegalovirus exposure and HLA in healthy donors. On this clone itself: The antigen remains unidentified.

Study outcomes and limitations: A few of the chains that were CMV-associated were confirmed in vitro to be specific for CMV antigens. As a later analysis showed, several of the most significant clusters appeared to be linked to common viral pathogens. Presence/absence analyses rested on an assumption that sequencing depth was roughly uniform across donors.

PCR amplification relied on 60 Vbeta primers (plus 13 Jbeta primers). Some clones are missing from TCRdb's copy, which holds only in-frame ones; the method was immunoSEQ multiplex PCR. The data show some 110,000 clones, with about three quarters seen just once and approximately 1% held by the top ten. Sample: PBMCs. The receptor comes from a woman aged 30 to 39 in good health and CMV-seronegative.

CDR3 protein: CASGTGRPQHF. CDR3 DNA sequence: TGTGCCAGCGGTACGGGTAGGCCCCAGCATTTT. The chain combines TRBV6-5 with TRBJ1-5; no clear D gene. This CDR3 contains 11 residues. The V end lost 8 bases, the J end lost 9 bases, and 11 bases lay between the germline ends. CDR1 is MNHEY, CDR2 SVGAGI, per germline.